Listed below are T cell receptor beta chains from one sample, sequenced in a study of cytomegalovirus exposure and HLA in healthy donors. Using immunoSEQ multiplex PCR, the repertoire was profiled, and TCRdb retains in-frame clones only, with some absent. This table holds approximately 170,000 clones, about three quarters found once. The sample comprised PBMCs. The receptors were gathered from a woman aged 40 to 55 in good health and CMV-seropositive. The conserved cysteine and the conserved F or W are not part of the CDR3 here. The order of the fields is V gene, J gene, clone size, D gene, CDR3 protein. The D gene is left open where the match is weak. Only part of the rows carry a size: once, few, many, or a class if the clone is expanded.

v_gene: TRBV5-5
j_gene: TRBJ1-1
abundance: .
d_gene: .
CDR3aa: ASSRKANEGAF

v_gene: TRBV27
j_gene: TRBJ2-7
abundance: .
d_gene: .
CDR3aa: ASSSPGLPVEQY

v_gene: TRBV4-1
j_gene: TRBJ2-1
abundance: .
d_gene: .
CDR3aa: ASSQDNGGAREQF

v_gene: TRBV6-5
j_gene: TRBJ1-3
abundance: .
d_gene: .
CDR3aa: ASSYTRSDGNTIY

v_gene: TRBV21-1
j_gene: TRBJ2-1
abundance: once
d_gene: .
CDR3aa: ASKTGEGDNEQF

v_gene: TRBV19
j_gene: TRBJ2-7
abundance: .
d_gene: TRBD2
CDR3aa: ASSTRTSGYYEQY

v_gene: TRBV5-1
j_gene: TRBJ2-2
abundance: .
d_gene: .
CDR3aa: ASSPLDPARGELF

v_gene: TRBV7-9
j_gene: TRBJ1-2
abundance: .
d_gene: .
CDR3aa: SSSQQAGITNYGYT

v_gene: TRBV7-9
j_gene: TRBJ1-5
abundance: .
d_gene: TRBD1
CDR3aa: ASSSGGYSNQPQH

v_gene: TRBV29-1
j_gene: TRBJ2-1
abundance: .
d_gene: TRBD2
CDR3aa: SVSSGVDEQF

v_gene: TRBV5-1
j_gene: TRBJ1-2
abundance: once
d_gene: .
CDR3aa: ASSPLPGLDWGYT

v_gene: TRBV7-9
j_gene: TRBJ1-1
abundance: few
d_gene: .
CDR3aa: ASRPGQPNTEAF

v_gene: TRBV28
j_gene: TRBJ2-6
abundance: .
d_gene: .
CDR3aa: ASSLSGAGANVLT

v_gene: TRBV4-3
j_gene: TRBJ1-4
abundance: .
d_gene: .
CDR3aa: ASSQDGTGTNEKLF

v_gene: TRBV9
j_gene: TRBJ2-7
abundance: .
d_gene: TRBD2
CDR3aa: ASRGAGDEQY

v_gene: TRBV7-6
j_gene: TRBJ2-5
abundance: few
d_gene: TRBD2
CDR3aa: ASSHIAGPGAAKTQY

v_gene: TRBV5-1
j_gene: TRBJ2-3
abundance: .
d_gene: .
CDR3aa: ASSLEYRWTDTQY

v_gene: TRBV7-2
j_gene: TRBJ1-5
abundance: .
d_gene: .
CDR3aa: ASSLYGSINQPQH

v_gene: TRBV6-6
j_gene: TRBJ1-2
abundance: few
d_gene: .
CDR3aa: ASSFRVDYGYT

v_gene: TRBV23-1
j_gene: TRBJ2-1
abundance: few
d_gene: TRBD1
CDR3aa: ASSPNQGANEQF

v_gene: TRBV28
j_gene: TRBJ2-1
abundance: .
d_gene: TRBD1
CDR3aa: ASSRQGVNEQF

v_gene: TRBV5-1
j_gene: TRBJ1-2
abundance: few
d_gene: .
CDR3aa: ASSLGAGPPGYT

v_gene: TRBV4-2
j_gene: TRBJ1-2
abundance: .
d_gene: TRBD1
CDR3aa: ASRGTGADYT

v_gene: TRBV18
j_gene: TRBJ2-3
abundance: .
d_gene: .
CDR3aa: ASSPRGPARAGTDTQY

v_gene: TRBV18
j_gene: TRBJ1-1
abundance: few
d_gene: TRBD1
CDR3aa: ASSPQGANTEAF

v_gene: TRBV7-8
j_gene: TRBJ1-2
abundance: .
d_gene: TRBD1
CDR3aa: ASSGRTGRIGYGYT

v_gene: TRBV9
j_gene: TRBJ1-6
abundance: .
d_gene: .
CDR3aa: ASSNEQGSGSPLH

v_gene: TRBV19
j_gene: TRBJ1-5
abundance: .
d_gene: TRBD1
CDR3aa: ASAMVFRGNQPQH

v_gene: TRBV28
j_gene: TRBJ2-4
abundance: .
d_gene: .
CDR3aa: ASSIQGPAKNIQY

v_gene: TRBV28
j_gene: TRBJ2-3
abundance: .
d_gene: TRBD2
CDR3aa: ASRSSGETQY

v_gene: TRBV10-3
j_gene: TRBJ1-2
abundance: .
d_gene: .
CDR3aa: ATGSGTENYGYT

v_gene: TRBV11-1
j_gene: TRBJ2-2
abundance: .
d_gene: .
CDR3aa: ASSPAGGPTGELF

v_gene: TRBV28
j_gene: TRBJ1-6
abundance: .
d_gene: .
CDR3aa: ASSQIQQGPLH

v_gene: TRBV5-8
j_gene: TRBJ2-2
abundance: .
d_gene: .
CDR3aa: ASRDSYTGELF

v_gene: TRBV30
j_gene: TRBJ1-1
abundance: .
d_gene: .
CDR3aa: AWSLITEAF

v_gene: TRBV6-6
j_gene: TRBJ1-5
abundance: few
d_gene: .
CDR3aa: ASSWEGWVNQPQH

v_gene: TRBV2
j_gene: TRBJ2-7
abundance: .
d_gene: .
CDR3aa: ASSVTVTYEQY

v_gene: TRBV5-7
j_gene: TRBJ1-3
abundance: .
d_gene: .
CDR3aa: ASSLADRDSGNTIY

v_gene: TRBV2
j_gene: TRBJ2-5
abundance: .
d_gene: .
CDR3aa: ASSEGQSRETQY

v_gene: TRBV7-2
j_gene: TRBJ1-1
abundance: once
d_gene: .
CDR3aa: ASSLAATKGNTEAF

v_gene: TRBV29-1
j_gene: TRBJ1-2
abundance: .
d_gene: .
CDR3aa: SERRDYGYT

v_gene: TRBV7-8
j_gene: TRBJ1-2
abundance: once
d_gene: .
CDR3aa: ASSPDRNYGYT